This T cell receptor beta chain was profiled in a study of blood T cell repertoires in COVID-19 (dated by TCRdb to the early 2020s). Study-wide context: Samples covering the acute and convalescent phases of COVID-19 were provided by collaborators in the United States, Italy and Spain. The prospective study material was composed of cDNA or gDNA derived from T cells, B-cell-depleted T cells, or PBMCs. Subjects who had been exposed to COVID-19, were actively infected with it, or had recovered from it provided the deeply sampled blood TCRbeta repertoires that made up the dataset. A freely available public database, intended as a resource for researchers studying the immune response to SARS-CoV-2, is where the repertoires were released. The samples were drawn from two sources: the first 160 participants of the ongoing ImmuneRACE study, and 1,200 or so subjects contributed by 6 global collaborators. A de-identified subject ID, COVID-19 status, age in years and sex were almost always included in the sample metadata. Where HLA class I and class II types were available, the types were taken from metadata supplied by the sample provider, not from assay-based typing. Findings and caveats that apply to the study as a whole: Clinical and demographic metadata were provided uncurated, with the amount varying by source and participant.

Participants in the prospective study were aged about 18 to 89 years, lived in 20 to 25 United States geographic areas, and enrolled through a virtual design. Cohort assignment in the prospective study relied on participant-reported clinical history from a screening survey and a study questionnaire. Recovered participants in ImmuneRACE Cohort 3 were defined as having two consecutive negative NP/OP PCR tests, clearance from a healthcare professional, or resolution of symptoms. Mobile phlebotomists in the prospective study collected whole blood, serum and a nasopharyngeal or oropharyngeal swab from every participant. Participants in the prospective study had the option to provide additional blood draws and questionnaires over a roughly two-month period. Before DNA extraction, blood samples from the prospective study were shipped at room temperature or frozen. From a lookup of the germline V gene (reference sequence), CDR1 and CDR2 are SGHNT and YYREEE. CDR3 length: 14 amino acids, cysteine to phenylalanine. Of the read, only the CDR3 DNA is kept; its 42 bases are in frame from base 1. Cut back by 3 bases and 1 base, the V and J ends lie 10 bases apart.

About this clone: Its antigen remains undetermined. Base qualities are missing; no much larger clone stands one base away.

The immunoSEQ Assay, a bias-controlled multiplex PCR, was used to amplify TCRbeta CDR3 regions from genomic DNA. Regarding the original processing steps: Nucleated cell counts per sample were estimated from amplification of reference gene primers within the assay. To quantify the absolute abundance of each unique TCRbeta CDR3 rearrangement, sequence reads were collapsed and filtered. For each sample, productive Simpson clonality was calculated as the square root of Simpson's diversity index across productive rearrangements. In its TCRdb copy, this immuneACCESS table keeps in-frame sequences only and misses some clones. Where compared with another copy, unresolved V genes explain less than half of these, and the others have no known cause. V and J calls and clone size follow that table, whereas D and trimming were derived from the DNA. The sample profile shows about 300,000 clones; 75% to 90% of them were found once. Approximately 4.7% of the sample is taken by the ten largest.

This sequence originates from a man aged 55 to 69 who had recovered from COVID-19. The sequencing sample was made of PBMCs or T cells enriched from blood (not recorded which). This chain is built from TRBV5-4 and TRBJ1-1, with TRBD1 tentatively as D gene (5 bases match). The CDR3 corresponds to CASSSGHANTEAFF. The DNA reads as follows: TGTGCCAGCAGCTCCGGACACGCGAACACTGAAGCTTTCTTT.